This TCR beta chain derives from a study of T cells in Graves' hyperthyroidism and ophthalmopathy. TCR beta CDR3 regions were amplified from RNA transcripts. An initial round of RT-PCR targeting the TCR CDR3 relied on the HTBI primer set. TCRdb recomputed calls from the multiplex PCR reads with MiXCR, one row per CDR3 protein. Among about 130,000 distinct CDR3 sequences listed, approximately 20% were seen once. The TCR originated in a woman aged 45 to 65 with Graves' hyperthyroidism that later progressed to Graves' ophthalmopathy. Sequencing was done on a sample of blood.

The CDR3 protein is CAVDRGSSGNTIYF. As DNA, the CDR3 is TGTGCCGTCGATCGGGGGAGCTCTGGAAACACCATATATTTT. J is TRBJ1-3 and V is TRBV2, with D tentatively TRBD1 (5 bases). CDR3 length: 14 amino acids. CDR1 is SNHLY, CDR2 FYNNEI, per germline. V was cut by 11 bases and J by 0 bases, with 14 bases left in between.